This record covers a single T cell receptor (beta chain). Its antigen is undetermined. Since a much larger clone is just one base distant, this may be a read error. The entry originates in a study of metastatic and nonmetastatic thyroid tumors. Using MiXCR, TCRdb reanalyzed the PCR reads. The sample holds about 92,000 clones; 15% are singletons and the top ten take about 3.9%. This CDR3 comprises 16 residues. Trimming removed 6 bases from V and 6 bases from J, with 21 bases in between. Germline V gives CDR1 SNHLY, CDR2 FYNNEI. The study, taken as a whole, reports: It was reportedly found that TCR beta diversity was significantly higher in malignant thyroid tumors than in benign nodules, a difference seen in both blood and tumor samples.

No treatment of any kind had been given to any patient before thyroid surgery. This clonotype was obtained from a female donor with papillary thyroid cancer or a benign thyroid nodule (not recorded which). Some clones in this sample may be carry-over from other donors' samples. This chain connects TRBV2 to TRBJ2-1, with D possibly matching TRBD1 (7 bases). Specimen: blood. The CDR3 region is CASSQRFSGGGNEQFF. In DNA form, the CDR3 reads TGTGCCAGCAGCCAGCGTTTCTCAGGGGGAGGCAATGAGCAGTTCTTC. The whole variable domain, filled in from reference TRBV2 and TRBJ2-1, reads EPEVTQTPSHQVTQMGQEVILRCVPISNHLYFYWYRQILGQKVEFLVSFYNNEISEKSEIFDDQFSVERPDGSNFTLKIRSTKLEDSAMYFCASSQRFSGGGNEQFFGPGTRLTVL.